The source of this T cell receptor beta chain is a study of shared clonotypes between healthy human individuals. The repertoire was sequenced with immunoSEQ multiplex PCR; TCRdb's copy has only in-frame clones and lacks some. The repertoire holds roughly 1,000,000 clones, with approximately 80% as singletons. Germline V gene data show CDR1 as SNHLY and CDR2 as FYNNEI. Trimming removed 6 bases from V and 4 bases from J; junction bases left unmatched: 11. CDR3 length: 16 amino acids. Sequencing was performed on memory CD4+ T cells from PBMCs. Subset reported: CD45RA-negative fraction. The V and J genes are TRBV2 and TRBJ2-2; 7 positions agree with TRBD1. The sequence derives from a man between 18 and 29 years old in good health. Some clones in this sample may be carry-over from other donors' samples. CDR3 sequence: CASSQITGVSTGELFF. CDR3 nucleotide sequence: TGTGCCAGCAGCCAGATCACAGGGGTATCCACCGGGGAGCTGTTTTTT.